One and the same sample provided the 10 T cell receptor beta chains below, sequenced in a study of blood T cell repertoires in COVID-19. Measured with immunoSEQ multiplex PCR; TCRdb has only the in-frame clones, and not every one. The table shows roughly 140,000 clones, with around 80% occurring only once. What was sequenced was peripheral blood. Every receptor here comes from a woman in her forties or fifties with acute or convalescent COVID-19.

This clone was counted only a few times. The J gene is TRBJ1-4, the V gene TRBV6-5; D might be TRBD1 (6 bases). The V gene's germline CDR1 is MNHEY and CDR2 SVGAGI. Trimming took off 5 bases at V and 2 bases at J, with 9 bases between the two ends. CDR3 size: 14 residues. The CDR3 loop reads CASSPDRTNEKLFF. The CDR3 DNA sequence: TGTGCCAGCAGTCCCGACAGGACTAATGAAAAACTGTTTTTT.

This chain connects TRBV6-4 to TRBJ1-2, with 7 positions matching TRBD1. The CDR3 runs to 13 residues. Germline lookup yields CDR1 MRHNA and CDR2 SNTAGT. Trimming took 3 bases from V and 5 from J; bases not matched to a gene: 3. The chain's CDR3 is CASSEETGYGYTF. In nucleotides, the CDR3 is TGTGCCAGCAGTGAGGAGACAGGGTATGGCTACACCTTC.

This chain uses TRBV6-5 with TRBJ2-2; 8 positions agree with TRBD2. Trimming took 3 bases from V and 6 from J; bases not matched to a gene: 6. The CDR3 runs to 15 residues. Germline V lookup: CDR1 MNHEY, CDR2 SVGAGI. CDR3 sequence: CASSYGTRSAGELFF. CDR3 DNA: TGTGCCAGCAGTTATGGGACTAGAAGTGCCGGGGAGCTGTTTTTT.

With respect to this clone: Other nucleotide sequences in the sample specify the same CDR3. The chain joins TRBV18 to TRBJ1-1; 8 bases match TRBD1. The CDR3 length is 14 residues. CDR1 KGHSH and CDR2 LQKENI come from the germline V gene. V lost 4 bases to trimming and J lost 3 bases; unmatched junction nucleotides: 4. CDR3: CASSQTGGDTEAFF. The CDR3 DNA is TGTGCCAGCTCACAAACAGGGGGAGACACTGAAGCTTTCTTT.

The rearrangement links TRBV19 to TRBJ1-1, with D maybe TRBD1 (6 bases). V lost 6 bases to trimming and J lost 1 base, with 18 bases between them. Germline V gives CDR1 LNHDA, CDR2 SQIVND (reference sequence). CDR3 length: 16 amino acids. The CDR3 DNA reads TGTGCCAGTAGCACTTACCGAGGGGGACCGAACACTGAAGCTTTCTTT. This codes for CASSTYRGGPNTEAFF.

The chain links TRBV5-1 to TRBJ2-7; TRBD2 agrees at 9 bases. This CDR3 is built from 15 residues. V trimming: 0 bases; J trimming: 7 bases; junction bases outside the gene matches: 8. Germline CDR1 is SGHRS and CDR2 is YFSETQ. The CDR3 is CASSLELAGVGEQYF. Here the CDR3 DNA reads TGCGCCAGCAGCTTGGAGTTAGCGGGAGTGGGAGAGCAGTACTTC.

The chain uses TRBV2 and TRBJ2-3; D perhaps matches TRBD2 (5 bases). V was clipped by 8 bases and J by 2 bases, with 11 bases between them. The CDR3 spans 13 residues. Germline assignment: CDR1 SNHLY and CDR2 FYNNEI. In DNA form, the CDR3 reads TGTGCCAGCCTCAGCGGTTACACAGATACGCAGTATTTT. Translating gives CASLSGYTDTQYF.

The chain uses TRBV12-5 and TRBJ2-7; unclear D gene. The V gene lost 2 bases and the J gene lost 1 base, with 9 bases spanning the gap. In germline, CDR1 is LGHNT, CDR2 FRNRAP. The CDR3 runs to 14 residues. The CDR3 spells CASGLRVGSYEQYF. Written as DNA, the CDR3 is TGTGCTAGTGGTTTGCGGGTGGGTTCCTACGAGCAGTACTTC.

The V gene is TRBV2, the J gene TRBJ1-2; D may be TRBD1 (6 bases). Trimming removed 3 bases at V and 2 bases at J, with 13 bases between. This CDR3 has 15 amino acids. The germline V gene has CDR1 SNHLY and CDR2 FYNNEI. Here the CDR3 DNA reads TGTGCCAGCAGTGATCTATCCAGGGGCAACTATGGCTACACCTTC. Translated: CASSDLSRGNYGYTF.

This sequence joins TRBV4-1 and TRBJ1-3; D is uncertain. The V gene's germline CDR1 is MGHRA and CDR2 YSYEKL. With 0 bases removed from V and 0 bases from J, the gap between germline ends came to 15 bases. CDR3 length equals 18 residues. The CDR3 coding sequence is TGCGCCAGCAGCCAAGATTTGTCGTTCCCGAGCTCTGGAAACACCATATATTTT. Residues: CASSQDLSFPSSGNTIYF.